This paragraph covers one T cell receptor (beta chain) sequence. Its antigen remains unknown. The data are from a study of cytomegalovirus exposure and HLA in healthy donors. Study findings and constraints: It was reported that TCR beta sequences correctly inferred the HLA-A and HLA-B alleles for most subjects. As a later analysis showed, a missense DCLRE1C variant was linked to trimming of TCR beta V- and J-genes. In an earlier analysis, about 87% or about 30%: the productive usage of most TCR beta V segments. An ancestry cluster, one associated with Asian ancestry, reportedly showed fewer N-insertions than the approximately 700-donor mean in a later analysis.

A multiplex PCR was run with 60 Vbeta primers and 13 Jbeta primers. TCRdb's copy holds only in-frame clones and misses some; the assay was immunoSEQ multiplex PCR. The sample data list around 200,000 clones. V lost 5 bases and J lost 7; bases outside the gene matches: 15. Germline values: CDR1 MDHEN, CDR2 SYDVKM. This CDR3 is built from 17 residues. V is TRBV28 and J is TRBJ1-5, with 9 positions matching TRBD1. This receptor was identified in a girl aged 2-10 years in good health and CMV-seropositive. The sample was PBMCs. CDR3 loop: CASSKPTGGWGTQPQHF. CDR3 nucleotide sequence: TGTGCCAGCAGTAAACCAACAGGGGGCTGGGGCACCCAGCCCCAGCATTTT.